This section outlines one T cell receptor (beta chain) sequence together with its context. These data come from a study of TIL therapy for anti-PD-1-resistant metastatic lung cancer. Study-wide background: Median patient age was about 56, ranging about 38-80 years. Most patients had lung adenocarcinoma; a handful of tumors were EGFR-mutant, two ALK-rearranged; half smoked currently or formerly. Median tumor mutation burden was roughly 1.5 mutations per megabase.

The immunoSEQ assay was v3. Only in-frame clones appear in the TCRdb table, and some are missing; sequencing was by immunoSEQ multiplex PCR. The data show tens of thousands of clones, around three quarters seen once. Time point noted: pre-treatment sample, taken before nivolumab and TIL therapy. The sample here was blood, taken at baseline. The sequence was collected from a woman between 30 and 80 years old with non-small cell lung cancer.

This chain's CDR3 is CAWTRTAYEQYF. DNA for the CDR3: TGTGCCTGGACCCGCACGGCCTACGAGCAGTACTTC. This chain links TRBV30 with TRBJ2-7; D not certain. V was shortened by 4 bases and J by 2 bases, with 9 bases between the two germline ends. The CDR3 has 12 residues. Germline CDR1 and CDR2: GTSNPN and SVGIG (reference sequence).